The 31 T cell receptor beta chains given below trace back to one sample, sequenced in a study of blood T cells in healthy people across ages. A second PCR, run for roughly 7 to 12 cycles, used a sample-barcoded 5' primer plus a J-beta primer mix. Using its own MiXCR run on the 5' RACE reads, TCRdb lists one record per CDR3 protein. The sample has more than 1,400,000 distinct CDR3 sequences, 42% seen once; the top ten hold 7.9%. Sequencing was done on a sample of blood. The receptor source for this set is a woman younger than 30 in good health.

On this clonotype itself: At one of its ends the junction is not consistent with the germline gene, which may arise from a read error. The CDR3 loop reads CASSFSRDRQYF. Written as DNA, the CDR3 is TGTGCCAGCAGCTTCTCACGGGATAGGCAGTATTTT. The chain couples TRBV7-2 to TRBJ2-3; TRBD2 is a possible D gene (5 bases). CDR1 SGHTA and CDR2 FQGNSA come from the germline V gene. The CDR3 contains 12 residues.

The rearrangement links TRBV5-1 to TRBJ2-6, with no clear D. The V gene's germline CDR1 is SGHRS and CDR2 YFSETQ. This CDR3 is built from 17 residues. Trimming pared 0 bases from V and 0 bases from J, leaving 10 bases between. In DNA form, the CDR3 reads TGCGCCAGCAGCTTGGGAACGGTCTTCTCTGGGGCCAACGTCCTGACTTTC. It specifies CASSLGTVFSGANVLTF.

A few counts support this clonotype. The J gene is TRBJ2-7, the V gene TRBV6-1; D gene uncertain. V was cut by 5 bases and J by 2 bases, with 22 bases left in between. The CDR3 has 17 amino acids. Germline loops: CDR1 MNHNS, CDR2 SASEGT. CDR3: CASSRFHSLDQTYEQYF. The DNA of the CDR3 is TGTGCCAGCAGTCGATTTCACTCCCTAGACCAAACCTACGAGCAGTACTTC.

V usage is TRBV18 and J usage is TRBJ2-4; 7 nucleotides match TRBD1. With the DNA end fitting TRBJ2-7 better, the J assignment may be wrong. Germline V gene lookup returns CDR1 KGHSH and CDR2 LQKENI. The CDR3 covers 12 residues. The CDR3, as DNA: TGTGCCAGCCTCGGACAGGACTACGAGCAGTACTTC. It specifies CASLGQDYEQYF.

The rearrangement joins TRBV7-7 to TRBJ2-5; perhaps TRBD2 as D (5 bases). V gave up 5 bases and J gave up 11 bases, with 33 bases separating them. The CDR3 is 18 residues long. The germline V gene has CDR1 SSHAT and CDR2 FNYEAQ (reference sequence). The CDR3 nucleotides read TGTGCCAGCAGCCACTACCCACCCCGGGAATCGGCCTACAATGAGCAGTACTTC. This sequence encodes CASSHYPPRESAYNEQYF.

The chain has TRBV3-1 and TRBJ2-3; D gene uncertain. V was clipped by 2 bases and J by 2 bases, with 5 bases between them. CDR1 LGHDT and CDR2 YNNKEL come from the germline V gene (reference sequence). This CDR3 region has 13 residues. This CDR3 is CASSQSNTDTQYF. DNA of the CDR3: TGTGCCAGCAGCCAATCCAACACAGATACGCAGTATTTT.

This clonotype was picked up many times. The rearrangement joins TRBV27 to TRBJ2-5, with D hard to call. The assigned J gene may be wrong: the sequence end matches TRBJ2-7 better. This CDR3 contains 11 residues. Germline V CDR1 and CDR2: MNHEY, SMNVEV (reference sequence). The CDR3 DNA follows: TGTGCCAGCAGCTACCTTCACGAGCAGTACTTC. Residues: CASSYLHEQYF.

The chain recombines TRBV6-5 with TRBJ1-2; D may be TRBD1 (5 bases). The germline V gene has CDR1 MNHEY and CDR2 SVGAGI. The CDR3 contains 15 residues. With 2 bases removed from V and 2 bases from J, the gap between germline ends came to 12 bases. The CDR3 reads CASSYGGELNYGYTF. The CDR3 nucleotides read TGTGCCAGCAGTTACGGGGGGGAACTCAACTATGGCTACACCTTC.

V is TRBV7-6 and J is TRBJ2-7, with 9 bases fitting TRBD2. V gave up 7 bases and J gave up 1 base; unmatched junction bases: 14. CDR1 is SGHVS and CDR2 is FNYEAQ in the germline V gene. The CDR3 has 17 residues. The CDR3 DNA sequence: TGTGCCAGCAACTTGGATGACAGCGGGGGGTCTTCCTACGAGCAGTACTTC. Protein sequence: CASNLDDSGGSSYEQYF.

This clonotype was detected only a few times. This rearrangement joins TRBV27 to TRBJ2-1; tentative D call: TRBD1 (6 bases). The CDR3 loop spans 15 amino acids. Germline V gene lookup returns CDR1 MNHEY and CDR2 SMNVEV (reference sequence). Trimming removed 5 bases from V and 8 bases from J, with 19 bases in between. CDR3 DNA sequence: TGTGCCAGCAGTCCACTACAGGGCATTGGCGATGAGCAGTTCTTC. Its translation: CASSPLQGIGDEQFF.

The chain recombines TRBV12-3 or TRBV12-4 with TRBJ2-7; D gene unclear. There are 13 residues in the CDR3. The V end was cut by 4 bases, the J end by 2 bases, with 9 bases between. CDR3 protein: CASSWVSPYEQYF. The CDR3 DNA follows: TGTGCCAGCAGTTGGGTTTCCCCCTACGAGCAGTACTTC.

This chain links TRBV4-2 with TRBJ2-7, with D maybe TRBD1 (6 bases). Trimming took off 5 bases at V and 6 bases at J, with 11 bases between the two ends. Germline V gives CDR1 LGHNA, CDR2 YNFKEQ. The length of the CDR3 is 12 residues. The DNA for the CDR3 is TGTGCCAGCAGCTTTAACAGGGTCGAGCAGTACTTC. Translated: CASSFNRVEQYF.

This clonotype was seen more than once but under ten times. This chain's CDR3 is CSARDVGGQVSYEQYF. The CDR3 DNA follows: TGCAGTGCTAGAGATGTCGGGGGACAGGTCTCCTACGAGCAGTACTTC. The rearrangement uses TRBV20-1 and TRBJ2-7, with TRBD1 matching 8 bases. V dropped 0 bases and J dropped 0; count of bases not matched to a gene: 7. The CDR3 is 16 amino acids. Germline V gives CDR1 DFQATT, CDR2 SNEGSKA (reference sequence).

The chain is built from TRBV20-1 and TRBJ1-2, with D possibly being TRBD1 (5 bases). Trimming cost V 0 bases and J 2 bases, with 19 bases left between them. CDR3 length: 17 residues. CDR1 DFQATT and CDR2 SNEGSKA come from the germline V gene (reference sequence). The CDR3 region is CSARDRGGNLSNYGYTF. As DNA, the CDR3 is TGCAGTGCTAGAGATCGGGGGGGGAATTTATCCAACTATGGCTACACCTTC.

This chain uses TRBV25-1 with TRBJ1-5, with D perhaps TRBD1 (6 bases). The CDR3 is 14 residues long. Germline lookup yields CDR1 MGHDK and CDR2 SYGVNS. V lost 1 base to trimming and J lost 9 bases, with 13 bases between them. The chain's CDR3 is CASSEWDTSTPQHF. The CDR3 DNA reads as TGTGCCAGCAGTGAATGGGACACCTCAACGCCCCAGCATTTT.

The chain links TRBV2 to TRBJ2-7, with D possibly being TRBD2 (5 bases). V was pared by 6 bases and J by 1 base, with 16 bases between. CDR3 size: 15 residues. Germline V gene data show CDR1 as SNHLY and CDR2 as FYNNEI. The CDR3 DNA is TGTGCCAGCAGCGCCGGGAACGTTTGGTCCTACGAGCAGTACTTC. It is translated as CASSAGNVWSYEQYF.

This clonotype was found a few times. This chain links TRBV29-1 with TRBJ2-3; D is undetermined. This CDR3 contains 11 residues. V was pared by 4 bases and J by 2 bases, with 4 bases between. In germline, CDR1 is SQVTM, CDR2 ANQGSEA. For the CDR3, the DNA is TGCAGCGTTGGGTACACAGATACGCAGTATTTT. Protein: CSVGYTDTQYF.

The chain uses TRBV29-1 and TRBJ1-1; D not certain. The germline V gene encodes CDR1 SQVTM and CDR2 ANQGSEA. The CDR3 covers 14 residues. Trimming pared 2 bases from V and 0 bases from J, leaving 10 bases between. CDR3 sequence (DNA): TGCAGCGTTGAACCTAGGCTTCTGAACACTGAAGCTTTCTTT. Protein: CSVEPRLLNTEAFF.

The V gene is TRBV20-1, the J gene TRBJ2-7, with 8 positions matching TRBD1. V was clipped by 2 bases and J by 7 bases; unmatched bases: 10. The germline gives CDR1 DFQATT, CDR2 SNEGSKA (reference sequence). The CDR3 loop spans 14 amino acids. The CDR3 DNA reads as TGCAGTGCTAGATCAGGGGGCAGGTTAGATGAGCAGTACTTC. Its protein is CSARSGGRLDEQYF.

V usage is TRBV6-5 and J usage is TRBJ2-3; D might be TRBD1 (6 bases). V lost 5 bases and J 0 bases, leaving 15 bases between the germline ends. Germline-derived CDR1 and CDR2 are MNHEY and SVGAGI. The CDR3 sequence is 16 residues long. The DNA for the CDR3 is TGTGCCAGCAGTCGCACAGGGCTTACTAGCACAGATACGCAGTATTTT. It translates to CASSRTGLTSTDTQYF.

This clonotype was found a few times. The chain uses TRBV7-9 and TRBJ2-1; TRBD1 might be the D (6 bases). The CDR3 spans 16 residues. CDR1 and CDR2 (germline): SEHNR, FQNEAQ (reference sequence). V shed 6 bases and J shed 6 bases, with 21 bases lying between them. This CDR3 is CASSPELGAGSNEQFF. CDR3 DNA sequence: TGTGCCAGCAGTCCTGAACTGGGGGCAGGGAGCAATGAGCAGTTCTTC. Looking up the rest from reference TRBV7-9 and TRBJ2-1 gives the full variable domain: DTGVSQNPRHKITKRGQNVTFRCDPISEHNRLYWYRQTLGQGPEFLTYFQNEAQLEKSRLLSDRFSAERPKGSFSTLEIQRTEQGDSAMYLCASSPELGAGSNEQFFGPGTRLTVL.

The CDR3 DNA follows: TGCAGTGCTAGAGTAATGGGAGGAGCTAACTATGGCTACACCTTC. This encodes CSARVMGGANYGYTF. J is TRBJ1-2 and V is TRBV20-1; no definite D call. The CDR3 sequence is 15 residues long. Looked up from germline, CDR1 is DFQATT and CDR2 is SNEGSKA (reference sequence). Between the trimmed V and J ends, which lost 1 base and 0 bases, there was a span of 12 bases.

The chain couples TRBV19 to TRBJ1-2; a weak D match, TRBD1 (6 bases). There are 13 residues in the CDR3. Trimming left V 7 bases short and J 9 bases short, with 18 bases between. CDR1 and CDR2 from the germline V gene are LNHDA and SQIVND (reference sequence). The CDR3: CASTRGPGASYTF. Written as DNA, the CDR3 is TGTGCCAGTACCCGGGGGCCCGGGGCAAGCTACACCTTC.

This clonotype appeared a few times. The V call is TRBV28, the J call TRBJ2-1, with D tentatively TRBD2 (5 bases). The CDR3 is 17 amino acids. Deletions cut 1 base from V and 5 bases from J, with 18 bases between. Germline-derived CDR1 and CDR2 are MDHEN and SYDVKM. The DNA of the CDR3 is TGTGCCAGCAGTTTATTAGGGCGACTAAGTGACGACAATGAGCAGTTCTTC. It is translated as CASSLLGRLSDDNEQFF. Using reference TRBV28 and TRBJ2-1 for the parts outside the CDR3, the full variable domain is DVKVTQSSRYLVKRTGEKVFLECVQDMDHENMFWYRQDPGLGLRLIYFSYDVKMKEKGDIPEGYSVSREKKERFSLILESASTNQTSMYLCASSLLGRLSDDNEQFFGPGTRLTVL.

The chain's CDR3 is CASSPRSGSSRTDTQYF. The CDR3 nucleotides are TGTGCCAGCAGCCCGAGATCGGGGTCCTCGCGCACAGATACGCAGTATTTT. The chain recombines TRBV7-6 with TRBJ2-3; tentatively, D is TRBD2 (5 bases). CDR3 length: 17 amino acids. CDR1 SGHVS and CDR2 FNYEAQ come from the germline V gene. V lost 5 bases to trimming and J lost 1 base, with 19 bases between them.

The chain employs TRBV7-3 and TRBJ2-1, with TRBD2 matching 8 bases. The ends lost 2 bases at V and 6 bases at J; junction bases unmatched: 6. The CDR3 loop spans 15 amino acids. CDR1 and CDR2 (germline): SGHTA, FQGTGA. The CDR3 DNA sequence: TGTGCCAGCAGCTTATACGGGGGGGCCCCCAATGAGCAGTTCTTC. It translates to CASSLYGGAPNEQFF.

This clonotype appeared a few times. In nucleotides, the CDR3 is TGCGCCAGCAGCCGTTCAGCCCCTAGCACAGATACGCAGTATTTT. The encoded protein is CASSRSAPSTDTQYF. The chain couples TRBV4-1 to TRBJ2-3; no clear D gene. The CDR3 consists of 15 residues. Trimming pared 4 bases from V and 0 bases from J, leaving 11 bases between. Germline-derived CDR1 and CDR2 are MGHRA and YSYEKL.

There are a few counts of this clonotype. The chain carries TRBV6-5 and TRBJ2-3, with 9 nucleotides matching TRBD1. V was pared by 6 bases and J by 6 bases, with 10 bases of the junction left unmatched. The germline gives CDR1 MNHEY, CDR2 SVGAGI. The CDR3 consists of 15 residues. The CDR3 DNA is TGTGCCAGCAGGCTGTCCGGGACAGGGTGGGATACGCAGTATTTT. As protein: CASRLSGTGWDTQYF.

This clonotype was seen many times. CDR3 nucleotide sequence: TGTGCCAGCAGTGTGGGGTCAGATACGCAGTATTTT. Its translation: CASSVGSDTQYF. The genes are TRBV9 and TRBJ2-3; D gene ambiguous. The germline V gene encodes CDR1 SGDLS and CDR2 YYNGEE. Trimming removed 5 bases from V and 4 bases from J, with 8 bases in between. The CDR3 consists of 12 residues.

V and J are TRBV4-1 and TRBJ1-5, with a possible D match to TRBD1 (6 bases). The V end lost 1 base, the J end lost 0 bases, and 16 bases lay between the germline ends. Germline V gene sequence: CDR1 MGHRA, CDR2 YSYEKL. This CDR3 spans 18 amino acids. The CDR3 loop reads CASSQVEGDSTSNQPQHF. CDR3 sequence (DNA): TGCGCCAGCAGCCAAGTGGAGGGGGACTCGACTAGCAATCAGCCCCAGCATTTT.

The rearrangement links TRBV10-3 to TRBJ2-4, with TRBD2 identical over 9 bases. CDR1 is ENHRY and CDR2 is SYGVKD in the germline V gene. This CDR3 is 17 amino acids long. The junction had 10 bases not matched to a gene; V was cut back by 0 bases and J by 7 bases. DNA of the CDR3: TGTGCCATCAGTGAGTCGGTATTAGCGGGAGTAGCCAACATTCAGTACTTC. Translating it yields CAISESVLAGVANIQYF.